This T cell receptor (beta chain) is from a study of response to subunit inactivated influenza vaccine. Study findings and constraints: The authors suggested that every seasonal influenza vaccination recruits few new T cells.

With regard to this clonotype: Its specificity is not known.

TCRdb re-called the RT-PCR reads with MiXCR, one entry per CDR3 protein. The table includes 500,000 to 750,000 distinct CDR3 sequences, approximately 15% detected once. The sequence came from a man aged 50 to 59 who received an inactivated influenza vaccine. The source material was PBMCs from blood, sampled 12 days after vaccination.

CDR3 DNA: TGCAGTGCTAGAGTTCCAGATCCACCCTTCAACGAGCAGTACTTC. The encoded protein is CSARVPDPPFNEQYF. V is TRBV20-1 and J is TRBJ2-7; D is undetermined. This CDR3 has 15 residues. V dropped 1 base and J dropped 5 bases, with 18 bases sitting between them. The germline V gene has CDR1 DFQATT and CDR2 SNEGSKA (reference sequence).